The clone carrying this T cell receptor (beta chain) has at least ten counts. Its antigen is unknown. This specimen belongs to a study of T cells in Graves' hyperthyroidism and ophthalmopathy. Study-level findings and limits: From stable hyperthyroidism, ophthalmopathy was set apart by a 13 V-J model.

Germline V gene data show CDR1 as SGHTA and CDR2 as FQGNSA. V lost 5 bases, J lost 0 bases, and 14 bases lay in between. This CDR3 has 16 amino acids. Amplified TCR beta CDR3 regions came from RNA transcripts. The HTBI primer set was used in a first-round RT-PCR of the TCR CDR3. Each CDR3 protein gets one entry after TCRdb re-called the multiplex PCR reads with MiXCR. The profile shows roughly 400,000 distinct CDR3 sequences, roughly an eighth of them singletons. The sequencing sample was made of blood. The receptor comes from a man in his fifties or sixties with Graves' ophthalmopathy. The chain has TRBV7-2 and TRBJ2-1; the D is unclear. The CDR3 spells CASSRMGSLSYNEQFF. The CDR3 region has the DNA TGTGCCAGCAGCCGTATGGGGTCCCTCTCCTACAATGAGCAGTTCTTC. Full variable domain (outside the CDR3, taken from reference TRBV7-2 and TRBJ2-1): GAGVSQSPSNKVTEKGKDVELRCDPISGHTALYWYRQSLGQGLEFLIYFQGNSAPDKSGLPSDRFSAERTGGSVSTLTIQRTQQEDSAVYLCASSRMGSLSYNEQFFGPGTRLTVL.